The subject of this entry is one T cell receptor beta chain. Its antigen is unknown. Other DNA sequences in this sample translate to the same CDR3. Clones were read by immunoSEQ multiplex PCR, and TCRdb kept only the in-frame ones, dropping some. The sample lists tens of thousands of clones, around nine tenths occurring once. Between the trimmed V and J ends, which lost 1 base and 1 base, there was a span of 5 bases. The CDR3 is 14 residues long. Germline lookup yields CDR1 SGHRS and CDR2 YFSETQ. These data belong to a study of radiotherapy plus CTLA-4 blockade in lung cancer. Study findings and constraints: Early blood T cell clone dynamics, with interferon-beta, were reported to best predict response. TCR clones originating in tumors grew in number in blood after radiotherapy plus ipilimumab.

The TCR comes from a human donor with non-small cell lung cancer who had stable disease on radiotherapy plus ipilimumab. The sequenced sample was peripheral blood, obtained from a patient treated with radiotherapy plus ipilimumab. The rearrangement links TRBV5-1 to TRBJ2-2, with D possibly TRBD1 on 5 matching bases. CDR3 in DNA: TGCGCCAGCAGCTTGACAGGGAACACCGGGGAGCTGTTTTTT. Residues: CASSLTGNTGELFF.